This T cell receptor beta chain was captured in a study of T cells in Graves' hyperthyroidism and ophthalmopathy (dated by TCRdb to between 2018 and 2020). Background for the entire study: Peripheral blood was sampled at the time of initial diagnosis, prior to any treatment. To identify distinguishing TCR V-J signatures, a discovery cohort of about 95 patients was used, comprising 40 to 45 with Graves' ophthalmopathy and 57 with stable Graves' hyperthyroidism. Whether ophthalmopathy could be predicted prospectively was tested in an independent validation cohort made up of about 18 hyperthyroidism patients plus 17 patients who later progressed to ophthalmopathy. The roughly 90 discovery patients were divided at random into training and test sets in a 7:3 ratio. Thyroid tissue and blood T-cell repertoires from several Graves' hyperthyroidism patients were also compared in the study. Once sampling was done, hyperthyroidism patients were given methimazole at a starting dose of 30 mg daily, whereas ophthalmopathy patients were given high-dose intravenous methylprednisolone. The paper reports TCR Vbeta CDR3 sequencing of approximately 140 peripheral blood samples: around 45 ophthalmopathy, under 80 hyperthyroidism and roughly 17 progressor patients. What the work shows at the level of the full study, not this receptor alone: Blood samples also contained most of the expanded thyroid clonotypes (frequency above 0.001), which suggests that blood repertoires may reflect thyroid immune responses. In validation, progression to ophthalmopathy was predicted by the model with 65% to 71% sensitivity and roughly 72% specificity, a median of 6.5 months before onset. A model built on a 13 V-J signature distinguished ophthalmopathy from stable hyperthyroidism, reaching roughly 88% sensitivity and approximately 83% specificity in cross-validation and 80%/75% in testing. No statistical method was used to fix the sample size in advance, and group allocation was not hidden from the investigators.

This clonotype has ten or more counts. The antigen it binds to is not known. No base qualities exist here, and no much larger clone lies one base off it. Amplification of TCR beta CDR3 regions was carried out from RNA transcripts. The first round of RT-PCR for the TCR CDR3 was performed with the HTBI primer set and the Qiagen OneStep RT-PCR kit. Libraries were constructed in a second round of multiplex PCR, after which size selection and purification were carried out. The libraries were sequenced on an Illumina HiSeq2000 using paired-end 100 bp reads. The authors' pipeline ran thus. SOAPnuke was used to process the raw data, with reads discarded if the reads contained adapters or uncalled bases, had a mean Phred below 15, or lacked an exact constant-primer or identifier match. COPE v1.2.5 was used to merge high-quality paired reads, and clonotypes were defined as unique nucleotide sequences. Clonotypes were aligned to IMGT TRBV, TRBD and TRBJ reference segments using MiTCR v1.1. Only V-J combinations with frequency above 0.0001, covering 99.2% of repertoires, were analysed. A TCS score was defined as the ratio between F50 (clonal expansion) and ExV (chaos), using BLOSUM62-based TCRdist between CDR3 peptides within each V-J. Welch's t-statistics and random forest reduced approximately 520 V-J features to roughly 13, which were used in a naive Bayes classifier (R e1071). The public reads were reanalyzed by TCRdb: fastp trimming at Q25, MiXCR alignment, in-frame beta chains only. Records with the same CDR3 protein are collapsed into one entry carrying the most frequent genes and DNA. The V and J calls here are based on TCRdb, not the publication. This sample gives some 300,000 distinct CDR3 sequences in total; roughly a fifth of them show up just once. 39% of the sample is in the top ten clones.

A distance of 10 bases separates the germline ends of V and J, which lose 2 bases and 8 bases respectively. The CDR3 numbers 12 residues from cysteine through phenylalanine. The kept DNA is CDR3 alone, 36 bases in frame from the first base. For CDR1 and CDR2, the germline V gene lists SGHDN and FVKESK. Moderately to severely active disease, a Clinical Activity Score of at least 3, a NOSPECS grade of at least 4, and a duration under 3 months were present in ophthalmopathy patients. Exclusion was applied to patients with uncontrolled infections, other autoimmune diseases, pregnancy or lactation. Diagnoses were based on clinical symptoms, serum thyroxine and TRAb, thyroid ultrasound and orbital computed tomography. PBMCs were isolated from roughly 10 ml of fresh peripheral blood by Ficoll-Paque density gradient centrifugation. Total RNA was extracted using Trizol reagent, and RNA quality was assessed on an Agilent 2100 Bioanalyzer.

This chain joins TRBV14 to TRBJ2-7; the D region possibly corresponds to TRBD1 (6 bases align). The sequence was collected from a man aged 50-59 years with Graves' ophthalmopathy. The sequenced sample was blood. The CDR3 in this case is CASSQTDSKQYF. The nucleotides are TGTGCCAGCAGCCAAACGGACAGTAAGCAGTACTTC. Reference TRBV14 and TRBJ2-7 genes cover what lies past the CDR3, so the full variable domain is EAGVTQFPSHSVIEKGQTVTLRCDPISGHDNLYWYRRVMGKEIKFLLHFVKESKQDESGMPNNRFLAERTGGTYSTLKVQPAELEDSGVYFCASSQTDSKQYFGPGTRLTVT.